This T cell receptor (beta chain) is drawn from a study of early stage breast cancer tumors. Study at large: Of approximately 16 invasive breast tumors, 11 to 12 were hormone receptor-positive, HER2-negative.

Study results and caveats: Most shared enriched TCRB sequences were commonly generated ones. Compared with adjacent normal breast tissue, tumors showed roughly 2.4-fold greater T cell density and higher clonality.

TCRdb's copy holds only in-frame clones and misses some; the assay was immunoSEQ multiplex PCR. The top ten hold 1.8% of the sample, which has around 20,000 clones, around four fifths seen once. Concerning this clone itself: Its antigen is currently unknown.

V was shortened by 1 base and J by 8 bases, with 11 bases between the two germline ends. CDR3 length: 12 residues. Germline V gene lookup returns CDR1 SQVTM and CDR2 ANQGSEA. The sequence was collected from a person between 65 and 79 years old with breast cancer. The sequenced material came from blood. The chain carries TRBV29-1 and TRBJ1-2; D remains ambiguous. In nucleotides, the CDR3 is TGCAGCGTTGAAGGGGCACTCTGGGGCTACACCTTC. Translated, it gives CSVEGALWGYTF. Together with reference TRBV29-1 and TRBJ1-2, the CDR3 gives the full variable domain: SAVISQKPSRDICQRGTSLTIQCQVDSQVTMMFWYRQQPGQSLTLIATANQGSEATYESGFVIDKFPISRPNLTFSTLTVSNMSPEDSSIYLCSVEGALWGYTFGSGTRLTVV.